Sequencing of this T cell receptor (beta chain) was carried out in a study of blood T cell repertoires in COVID-19. Study summary: The study drew acute and convalescent COVID-19 samples from the United States, Italy and Spain. Nucleic acid was either cDNA or gDNA, and it came from T cells, B-cell-depleted T cells, or PBMCs.

Authors' analysis steps: Amplifying reference gene primers gave estimates of nucleated cell counts. Sequencing was performed with immunoSEQ multiplex PCR; in TCRdb, only in-frame clones are kept and a portion is missing. The V and J calls and clone size come from that table; D and trimming were worked out from the DNA. The sample lists under 500,000 clones, about 89% occurring once. This CDR3 region has 16 residues. Trimming at V came to 0 bases and at J to 2 bases, leaving 3 bases not matched to a gene. From germline, CDR1 is MNHEY and CDR2 SVGEGT. Sequences were obtained from peripheral blood. The clonotype comes from a woman in her 30s with acute or convalescent COVID-19. V and J are TRBV6-2 or TRBV6-3 and TRBJ2-2; 7 bases align to TRBD2. CDR3 DNA: TGTGCCAGCAGTTACTCGAGCGGGGTCAACACCGGGGAGCTGTTTTTT. It translates to CASSYSSGVNTGELFF.